Presented here are 24 T cell receptor beta chains from one specimen sequenced in a study of shared T cell receptors in the human thymus. Assay used: immunoSEQ multiplex PCR; TCRdb lists only in-frame clones, some missing. This sample carries roughly 700,000 clones, 88% of them seen once, and the ten largest clones take approximately 0.011%. The data were also submitted as part of a second study, on human thymus T cells.

Sequenced: thymocytes. The receptors originated from a boy in the first two years of life with a congenital heart defect.

V is TRBV28 and J is TRBJ1-5; D possibly corresponds to TRBD1 (6 bases). Trimming cost V 6 bases and J 9 bases, with 21 bases left between them. The CDR3 runs 15 residues. From germline, CDR1 is MDHEN and CDR2 SYDVKM. In DNA, the CDR3 is TGTGCCAGCAGCCCCGGACAGATAATGGGTCGGCCCCAGCATTTT. Translation gives CASSPGQIMGRPQHF. The variable domain in full, completed from reference TRBV28 and TRBJ1-5, reads DVKVTQSSRYLVKRTGEKVFLECVQDMDHENMFWYRQDPGLGLRLIYFSYDVKMKEKGDIPEGYSVSREKKERFSLILESASTNQTSMYLCASSPGQIMGRPQHFGDGTRLSIL.

The V call is TRBV11-1, the J call TRBJ2-7; TRBD2 agrees at 7 bases. CDR3 length: 14 amino acids. The germline V gene has CDR1 SGHAT and CDR2 FQDESV (reference sequence). Unmatched junction bases numbered 9, after V lost 5 bases and J lost 5 bases. The CDR3 reads CASSTGLGPDEQYF. The CDR3 DNA follows: TGTGCCAGCAGCACTGGACTAGGCCCCGACGAGCAGTACTTC.

CDR3 protein: CASNPTSGSSYEQYF. The CDR3 bases are TGTGCCAGCAACCCGACTAGCGGGAGCTCCTACGAGCAGTACTTC. The chain joins TRBV2 to TRBJ2-7; 12 bases line up with TRBD2. The CDR3 contains 15 residues. With V trimmed by 7 bases and J by 0 bases, 4 bases remained unmatched. Germline CDR1 and CDR2: SNHLY and FYNNEI.

This clone has just one count. J is TRBJ1-3 and V is TRBV6-5; TRBD1 matches at 8 bases. Germline V gives CDR1 MNHEY, CDR2 SVGAGI. V gave up 6 bases and J gave up 3 bases; unmatched junction bases: 4. This CDR3 has 14 amino acids. CDR3 in DNA: TGTGCCAGCAGAAAGACAGGGGATGGAAACACCATATATTTT. This translates into CASRKTGDGNTIYF.

The V gene is TRBV7-2, the J gene TRBJ2-1; 10 nucleotides line up with TRBD2. Germline V gene sequence: CDR1 SGHTA, CDR2 FQGNSA. The CDR3 covers 16 residues. V shed 3 bases and J 7 bases; nucleotides not matched to a gene: 9. CDR3 in DNA: TGTGCCAGCAGCTTGCGAGCGGGAGGGCCGAGGAATGAGCAGTTCTTC. Translating gives CASSLRAGGPRNEQFF.

This chain links TRBV7-9 with TRBJ2-2; no clear D. V was cut by 7 bases and J by 4 bases, with 7 bases left in between. Germline CDR1 and CDR2: SEHNR and FQNEAQ (reference sequence). The CDR3 contains 12 residues. CDR3 in amino acids: CASTQFTGELFF. The DNA for the CDR3 is TGTGCCAGCACCCAGTTCACCGGGGAGCTGTTTTTT.

This sequence joins TRBV27 and TRBJ1-4, with D perhaps TRBD1 (5 bases). Trimming shortened V by 2 bases and J by 8 bases, and 21 bases separated the two germline ends. Germline CDR1 MNHEY, CDR2 SMNVEV (reference sequence). The CDR3 is 17 amino acids. The CDR3 is CASSLNGARQGNEKLFF. CDR3 nucleotide sequence: TGTGCCAGCAGTTTAAACGGCGCCAGGCAGGGAAACGAAAAACTGTTTTTT.

The chain is built from TRBV5-1 and TRBJ2-3; 7 bases align to TRBD1. Looked up from germline, CDR1 is SGHRS and CDR2 is YFSETQ. The CDR3 consists of 15 residues. Trimming took 0 bases from V and 1 from J; bases not matched to a gene: 2. DNA for the CDR3: TGCGCCAGCAGCTTGGCGACAGGGCGCACAGATACGCAGTATTTT. It specifies CASSLATGRTDTQYF.

The CDR3 region has the DNA TGTGCCAGCAGCTTAGAGAGCACCGGGGAGCTGTTTTTT. Residues: CASSLESTGELFF. The chain uses TRBV7-6 and TRBJ2-2; D is ambiguous. CDR3 length equals 13 residues. V was pared by 1 base and J by 4 bases, with 4 bases between. From germline, CDR1 is SGHVS and CDR2 FNYEAQ.

The chain is built from TRBV11-2 and TRBJ2-7, with 10 positions matching TRBD2. Per the germline V gene, CDR1 is SGHAT and CDR2 is FQNNGV. V trimming: 4 bases; J trimming: 3 bases; junction bases outside the gene matches: 12. This CDR3 comprises 17 residues. For the CDR3, the DNA is TGTGCCAGCAGCTCACCAAATGCAAGGACTAGCGGCTACGAGCAGTACTTC. It encodes CASSSPNARTSGYEQYF.

The chain uses TRBV4-2 and TRBJ1-2, with 7 positions matching TRBD1. The CDR3 has 15 amino acids. Germline V lookup: CDR1 LGHNA, CDR2 YNFKEQ. Germline trimming cut 0 bases from V and 4 bases from J; bases unmatched to any gene: 5. The CDR3 protein is CASSQDWTGPYGYTF. In DNA, the CDR3 is TGTGCCAGCAGCCAAGATTGGACAGGCCCCTATGGCTACACCTTC.

The chain employs TRBV6-5 and TRBJ2-7; maybe TRBD1 (6 bases). This CDR3 region has 15 residues. The V and J ends lost 2 bases and 2 bases respectively, with 13 bases between them. Germline V CDR1 and CDR2: MNHEY, SVGAGI. The CDR3 sequence is CASSYDGQGPYEQYF. The CDR3 DNA reads as TGTGCCAGCAGTTACGACGGCCAGGGGCCCTACGAGCAGTACTTC.

This clone is a singleton in its sample. The CDR3: CASSLGLRGRCEQFF. For the CDR3, the DNA is TGTGCCAGCAGCTTAGGTCTCCGAGGGCGGTGTGAGCAGTTCTTC. The gene calls are TRBV13 and TRBJ2-1; D may be TRBD2 (5 bases). Germline values: CDR1 PRHDT, CDR2 FYEKMQ (reference sequence). The V gene lost 0 bases and the J gene lost 9 bases, with 15 bases spanning the gap. This CDR3 has 15 amino acids.

The chain joins TRBV5-6 to TRBJ2-7; D perhaps matches TRBD2 (5 bases). The V gene's germline CDR1 is SGHDT and CDR2 YYEEEE. V gave up 0 bases and J gave up 3 bases, with 10 bases separating them. The CDR3 contains 14 residues. The CDR3 DNA is TGTGCCAGCAGCTTGGAGGGAGAGGGCTACGAGCAGTACTTC. Protein: CASSLEGEGYEQYF.

The rearrangement uses TRBV4-3 and TRBJ2-7; 7 bases map to TRBD1. With 5 bases clipped from V and 2 bases from J, the junction kept 6 bases outside the gene matches. This CDR3 region has 14 residues. The germline CDR1 and CDR2 sequences are LGHNA and YSLEER. CDR3 sequence: CASSARQGTYEQYF. For the CDR3, the DNA is TGCGCCAGCAGCGCTCGACAGGGAACCTACGAGCAGTACTTC.

This chain joins TRBV27 and TRBJ2-1; 10 positions match TRBD2. Trimming took 7 bases from V and 0 from J; bases not matched to a gene: 9. This CDR3 comprises 17 residues. Per the germline V gene, CDR1 is MNHEY and CDR2 is SMNVEV (reference sequence). CDR3 region: CASKGSGRTSSYNEQFF. The DNA of the CDR3 is TGTGCCAGCAAGGGTAGCGGGAGGACTAGCTCCTACAATGAGCAGTTCTTC.

There are a few counts of this clone. J is TRBJ1-5 and V is TRBV19, with 9 bases matching TRBD1. In germline, CDR1 is LNHDA, CDR2 SQIVND (reference sequence). V was pared by 6 bases and J by 6 bases, with 9 bases of the junction left unmatched. The CDR3 is made up of 15 amino acids. As DNA, the CDR3 is TGTGCCAGTAGCCGGGACAGGGCCTCGGGTCAGCCCCAGCATTTT. Encoded protein: CASSRDRASGQPQHF.

This clone was detected only a few times. V and J are TRBV5-1 and TRBJ2-7; 7 nucleotides agree with TRBD1. CDR3 length: 13 amino acids. From germline, CDR1 is SGHRS and CDR2 YFSETQ. V gave up 0 bases and J gave up 3 bases; unmatched junction bases: 0. CDR3 residues: CASSLGTGYEQYF. The CDR3 DNA is TGCGCCAGCAGCTTGGGGACAGGCTACGAGCAGTACTTC.

The chain joins TRBV5-6 to TRBJ1-4, with TRBD1 matching over 7 bases. Looked up from germline, CDR1 is SGHDT and CDR2 is YYEEEE. The CDR3 consists of 16 residues. J was trimmed by 4 bases and V by 3 bases; bases with no gene match: 9. CDR3 protein: CASSCRDRSLNEKLFF. The CDR3 DNA reads as TGTGCCAGCAGCTGTCGGGACAGATCGCTTAATGAAAAACTGTTTTTT.

The table lists this clone with a count of one. The V and J genes are TRBV11-3 and TRBJ2-2, with D possibly being TRBD2 (5 bases). With 5 bases removed from V and 0 bases from J, the gap between germline ends came to 10 bases. This CDR3 is built from 15 residues. Germline CDR1 and CDR2: SGHNT and YENEEA. The CDR3 spells CASSSGIANTGELFF. Written as DNA, the CDR3 is TGTGCCAGCAGCAGCGGCATCGCGAACACCGGGGAGCTGTTTTTT.

The chain employs TRBV28 and TRBJ2-7; 9 nucleotides match TRBD1. The V and J ends lost 6 bases and 4 bases, in that order; junction bases with no gene match: 13. Germline assignment: CDR1 MDHEN and CDR2 SYDVKM. The CDR3 runs to 16 residues. The CDR3: CASSQYGGQGQYEQYF. CDR3 nucleotide sequence: TGTGCCAGCAGCCAATACGGGGGACAGGGACAGTACGAGCAGTACTTC.

The chain couples TRBV11-2 to TRBJ2-7, with 8 positions matching TRBD1. J was trimmed by 2 bases and V by 0 bases; bases with no gene match: 15. CDR3 size: 19 residues. CDR1 is SGHAT and CDR2 is FQNNGV in the germline V gene. The CDR3 loop reads CASSLEGGWTGILTYEQYF. In nucleotides, the CDR3 is TGTGCCAGCAGCTTAGAAGGGGGCTGGACAGGGATACTCACCTACGAGCAGTACTTC. Filled out from reference TRBV11-2 and TRBJ2-7, the complete variable domain reads EAGVAQSPRYKIIEKRQSVAFWCNPISGHATLYWYQQILGQGPKLLIQFQNNGVVDDSQLPKDRFSAERLKGVDSTLKIQPAKLEDSAVYLCASSLEGGWTGILTYEQYFGPGTRLTVT.

This chain uses TRBV5-4 with TRBJ1-4, with 8 bases fitting TRBD1. In germline, CDR1 is SGHNT, CDR2 YYREEE (reference sequence). The CDR3 has 16 residues. Unmatched junction bases numbered 6, after V lost 2 bases and J lost 3 bases. This CDR3 is CASSLRTGQANEKLFF. The CDR3 bases are TGTGCCAGCAGCTTACGGACAGGGCAAGCTAATGAAAAACTGTTTTTT.

This rearrangement joins TRBV4-3 to TRBJ2-1; 8 bases match TRBD2. The CDR3 has 17 residues. Germline assignment: CDR1 LGHNA and CDR2 YSLEER. Trimming took 3 bases from V and 0 from J; bases not matched to a gene: 7. CDR3 sequence (DNA): TGCGCCAGCAGCCATAACATCAGCGGGGGCTCCTACAATGAGCAGTTCTTC. It is translated as CASSHNISGGSYNEQFF.